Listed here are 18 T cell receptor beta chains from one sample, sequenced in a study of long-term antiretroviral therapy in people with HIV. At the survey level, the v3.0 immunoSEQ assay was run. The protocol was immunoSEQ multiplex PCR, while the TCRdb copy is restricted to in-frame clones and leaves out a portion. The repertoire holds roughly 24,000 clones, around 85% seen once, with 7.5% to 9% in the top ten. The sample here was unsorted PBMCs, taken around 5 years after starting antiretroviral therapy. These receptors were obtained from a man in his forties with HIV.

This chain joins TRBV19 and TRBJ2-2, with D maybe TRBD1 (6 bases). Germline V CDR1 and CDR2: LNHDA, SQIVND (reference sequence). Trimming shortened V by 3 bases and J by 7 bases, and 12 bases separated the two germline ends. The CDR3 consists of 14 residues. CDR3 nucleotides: TGTGCCAGTAGTATCATTAGAGGGGGCGGGGAGCTGTTTTTT. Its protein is CASSIIRGGGELFF.

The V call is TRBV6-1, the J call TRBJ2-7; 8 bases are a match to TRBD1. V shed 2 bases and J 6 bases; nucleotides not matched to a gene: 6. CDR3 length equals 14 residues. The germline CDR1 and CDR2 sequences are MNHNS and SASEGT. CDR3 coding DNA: TGTGCCAGCAGTGAATTGGCCAGGGGGCGCGAGCAGTACTTC. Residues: CASSELARGREQYF.

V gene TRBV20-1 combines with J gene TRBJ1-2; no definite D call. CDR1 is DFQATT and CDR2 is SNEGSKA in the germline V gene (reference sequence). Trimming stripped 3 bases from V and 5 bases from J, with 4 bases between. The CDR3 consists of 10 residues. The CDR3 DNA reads TGCAGTGCTAGGGATTATGGCTACACCTTC. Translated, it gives CSARDYGYTF.

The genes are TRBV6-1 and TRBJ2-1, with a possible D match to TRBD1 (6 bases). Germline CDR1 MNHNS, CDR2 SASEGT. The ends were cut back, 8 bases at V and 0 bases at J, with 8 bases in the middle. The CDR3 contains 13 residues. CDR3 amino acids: CASRDNSYNEQFF. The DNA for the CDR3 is TGTGCCAGCCGGGACAACTCCTACAATGAGCAGTTCTTC.

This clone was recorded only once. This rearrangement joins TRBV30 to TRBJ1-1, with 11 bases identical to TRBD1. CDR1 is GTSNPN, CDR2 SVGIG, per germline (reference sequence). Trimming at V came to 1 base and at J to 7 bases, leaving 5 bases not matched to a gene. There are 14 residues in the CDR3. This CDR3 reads CAWSELGTGGEAFF. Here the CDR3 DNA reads TGTGCCTGGAGTGAACTCGGGACAGGGGGTGAAGCTTTCTTT.

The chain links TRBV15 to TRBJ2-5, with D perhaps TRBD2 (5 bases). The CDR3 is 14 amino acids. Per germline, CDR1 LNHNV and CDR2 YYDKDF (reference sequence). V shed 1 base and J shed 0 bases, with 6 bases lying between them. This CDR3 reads CATSRGTYQETQYF. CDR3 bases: TGTGCCACCAGCAGAGGGACTTACCAAGAGACCCAGTACTTC.

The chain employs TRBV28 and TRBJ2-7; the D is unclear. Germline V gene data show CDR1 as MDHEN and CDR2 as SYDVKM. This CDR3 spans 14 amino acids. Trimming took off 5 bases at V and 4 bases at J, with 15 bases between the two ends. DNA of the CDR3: TGTGCCAGCAGTCATCCGGGCGGAAAGTACGAGCAGTACTTC. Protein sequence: CASSHPGGKYEQYF. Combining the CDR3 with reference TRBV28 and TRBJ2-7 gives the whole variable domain DVKVTQSSRYLVKRTGEKVFLECVQDMDHENMFWYRQDPGLGLRLIYFSYDVKMKEKGDIPEGYSVSREKKERFSLILESASTNQTSMYLCASSHPGGKYEQYFGPGTRLTVT.

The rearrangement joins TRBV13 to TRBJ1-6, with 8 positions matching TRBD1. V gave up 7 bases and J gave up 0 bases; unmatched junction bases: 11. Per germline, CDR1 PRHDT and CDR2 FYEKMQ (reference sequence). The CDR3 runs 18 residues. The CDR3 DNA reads TGTGCCAGCAACGGAGACCGGACAGGGAGCTCCTATAATTCACCCCTCCACTTT. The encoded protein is CASNGDRTGSSYNSPLHF. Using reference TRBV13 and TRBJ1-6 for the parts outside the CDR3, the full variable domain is AAGVIQSPRHLIKEKRETATLKCYPIPRHDTVYWYQQGPGQDPQFLISFYEKMQSDKGSIPDRFSAQQFSDYHSELNMSSLELGDSALYFCASNGDRTGSSYNSPLHFGNGTRLTVT.

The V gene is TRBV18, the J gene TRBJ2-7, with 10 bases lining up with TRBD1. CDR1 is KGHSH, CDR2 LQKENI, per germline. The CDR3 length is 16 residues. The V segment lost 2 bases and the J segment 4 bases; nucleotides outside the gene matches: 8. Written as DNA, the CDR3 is TGTGCCAGCTCACCATTCACGGACAGGGGGTTGTACGAGCAGTACTTC. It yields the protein CASSPFTDRGLYEQYF. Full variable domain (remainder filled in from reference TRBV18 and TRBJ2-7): NAGVMQNPRHLVRRRGQEARLRCSPMKGHSHVYWYRQLPEEGLKFMVYLQKENIIDESGMPKERFSAEFPKEGPSILRIQQVVRGDSAAYFCASSPFTDRGLYEQYFGPGTRLTVT.

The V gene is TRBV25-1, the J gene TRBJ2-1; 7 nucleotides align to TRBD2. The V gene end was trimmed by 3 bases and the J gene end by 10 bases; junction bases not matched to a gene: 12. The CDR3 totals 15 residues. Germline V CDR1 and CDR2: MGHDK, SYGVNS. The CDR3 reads CASSDWGGEGSEQFF. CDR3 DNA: TGTGCCAGCAGTGATTGGGGGGGGGAGGGCAGCGAGCAGTTCTTC.

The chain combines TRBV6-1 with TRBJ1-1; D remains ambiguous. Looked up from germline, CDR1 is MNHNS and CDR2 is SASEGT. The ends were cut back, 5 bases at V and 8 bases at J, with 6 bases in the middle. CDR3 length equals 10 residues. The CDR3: CASSKREAFF. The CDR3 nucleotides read TGTGCCAGCAGTAAGAGGGAAGCTTTCTTT.

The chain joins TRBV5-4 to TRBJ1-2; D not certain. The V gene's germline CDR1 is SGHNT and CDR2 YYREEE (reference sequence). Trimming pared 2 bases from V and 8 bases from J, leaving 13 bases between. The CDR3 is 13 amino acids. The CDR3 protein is CASSFVGQNGYTF. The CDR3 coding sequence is TGTGCCAGCAGCTTTGTGGGTCAGAACGGCTACACCTTC.

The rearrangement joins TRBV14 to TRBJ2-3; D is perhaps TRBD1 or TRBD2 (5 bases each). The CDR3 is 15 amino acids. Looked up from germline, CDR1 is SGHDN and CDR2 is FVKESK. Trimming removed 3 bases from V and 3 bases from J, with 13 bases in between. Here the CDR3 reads CASSQGTGGTDTQYF. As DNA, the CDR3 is TGTGCCAGCAGCCAGGGGACCGGAGGTACAGATACGCAGTATTTT.

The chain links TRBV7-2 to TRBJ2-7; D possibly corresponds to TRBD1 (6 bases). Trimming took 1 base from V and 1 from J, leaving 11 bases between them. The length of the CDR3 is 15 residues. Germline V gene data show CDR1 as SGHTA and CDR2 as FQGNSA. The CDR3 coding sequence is TGTGCCAGCAGCTTAGACCGGGACACTTCCTACGAGCAGTACTTC. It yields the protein CASSLDRDTSYEQYF.

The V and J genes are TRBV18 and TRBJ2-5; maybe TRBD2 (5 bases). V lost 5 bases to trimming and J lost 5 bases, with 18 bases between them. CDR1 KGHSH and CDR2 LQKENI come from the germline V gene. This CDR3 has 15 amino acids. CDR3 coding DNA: TGTGCCAGCTCAGCTACTAGGTCGGGAAAGGAGACCCAGTACTTC. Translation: CASSATRSGKETQYF.

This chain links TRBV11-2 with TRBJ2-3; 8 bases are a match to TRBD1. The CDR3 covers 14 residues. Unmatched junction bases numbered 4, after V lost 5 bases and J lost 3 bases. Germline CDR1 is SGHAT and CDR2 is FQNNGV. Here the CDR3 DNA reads TGTGCCAGCAGCACTACAGGGGGGACAGATACGCAGTATTTT. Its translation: CASSTTGGTDTQYF.

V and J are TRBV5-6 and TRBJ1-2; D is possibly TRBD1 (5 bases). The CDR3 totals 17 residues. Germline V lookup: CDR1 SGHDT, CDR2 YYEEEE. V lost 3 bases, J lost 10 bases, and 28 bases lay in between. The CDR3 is CASSSNGGLGLPGSYTF. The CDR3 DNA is TGTGCCAGCAGCTCGAATGGGGGTTTGGGGCTCCCTGGGTCCTACACCTTC.

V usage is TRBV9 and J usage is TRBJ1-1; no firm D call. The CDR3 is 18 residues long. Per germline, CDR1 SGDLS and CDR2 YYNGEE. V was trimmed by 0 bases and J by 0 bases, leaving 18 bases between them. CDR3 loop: CASSVEGSPGMMNTEAFF. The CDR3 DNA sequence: TGTGCCAGCAGCGTAGAAGGCAGTCCGGGGATGATGAACACTGAAGCTTTCTTT.